The table lists the clone carrying this TCR beta chain with a count of one. Sequencing used immunoSEQ multiplex PCR; TCRdb keeps in-frame clones, though not all of them. The profile shows around 80,000 clones, roughly 94% of them singletons. The data stem from a study of technical replicates of blood from four donors. Trimming shortened V by 4 bases and J by 5 bases, and 15 bases separated the two germline ends. The germline V gene has CDR1 SGDLS and CDR2 YYNGEE. The CDR3 runs 14 residues. The J gene is TRBJ1-1, the V gene TRBV9; no clear D. The source is a human donor in good health. Sequenced input: T cells isolated from PBMCs. The CDR3 here is CASSPRQPLTEAFF. The CDR3 coding sequence is TGTGCCAGCAGCCCCCGACAACCCCTTACTGAAGCTTTCTTT.